One sample yielded the 14 T cell receptor beta chains listed below, sequenced in a study of blood T cell repertoires in COVID-19. The data were produced by immunoSEQ multiplex PCR, yet TCRdb's version contains in-frame clones alone and is incomplete. This table holds more than 90,000 clones, 72% found once. Sequencing input: peripheral blood. These receptor sequences come from a woman aged 55-75 years in a cohort sampled during active or convalescent COVID-19.

The rearrangement links TRBV12-3 or TRBV12-4 to TRBJ1-1, with TRBD1 identical over 9 bases. The CDR3 is 13 amino acids. The junction had 4 bases not matched to a gene; V was cut back by 6 bases and J by 5 bases. CDR3 loop: CASRGTGLTEAFF. The CDR3 coding sequence is TGTGCCAGCAGGGGGACAGGGTTAACTGAAGCTTTCTTT.

The J gene is TRBJ1-2, the V gene TRBV12-2. TRBV12-2 is marked as a pseudogene. The CDR3 is 12 residues long. CDR3 bases: TGTGCAAGTCGTTTCCCCGTTTATGGCTACACCTTC. Protein sequence: CASRFPVYGYTF.

For the CDR3, the DNA is TGCGCCAGCAGCTTGGAAGGAGCCAACTCCTACAATGAGCAGTTCTTC. Translated: CASSLEGANSYNEQFF. The gene calls are TRBV5-1 and TRBJ2-1; D is ambiguous. Deletions cut 0 bases from V and 0 bases from J, with 10 bases between. CDR1 and CDR2 (germline): SGHRS, YFSETQ. There are 16 residues in the CDR3.

The chain couples TRBV2 to TRBJ2-6, with 10 bases identical to TRBD1. The CDR3 covers 17 residues. The ends lost 4 bases at V and 2 bases at J; junction bases unmatched: 5. The V gene's germline CDR1 is SNHLY and CDR2 FYNNEI. The CDR3 loop reads CASSARQGATGANVLTF. Written as DNA, the CDR3 is TGTGCCAGCAGTGCGCGACAGGGGGCCACTGGGGCCAACGTCCTGACTTTC.

This rearrangement joins TRBV7-2 to TRBJ2-7; D not certain. With 5 bases removed from V and 0 bases from J, the gap between germline ends came to 5 bases. CDR3 length: 12 amino acids. Germline loops: CDR1 SGHTA, CDR2 FQGNSA. The CDR3, as DNA: TGTGCCAGCAGCGCTACCTCCTACGAGCAGTACTTC. Encoded protein: CASSATSYEQYF.

The chain employs TRBV5-1 and TRBJ2-2; D remains ambiguous. CDR3 size: 16 residues. Germline V CDR1 and CDR2: SGHRS, YFSETQ. Trimming pared 1 base from V and 7 bases from J, leaving 17 bases between. The CDR3 nucleotides read TGCGCCAGCAGCTTGCTCCCGAATACGAATAGCGGGGAGCTGTTTTTT. Translation: CASSLLPNTNSGELFF. Looking up the rest from reference TRBV5-1 and TRBJ2-2 gives the full variable domain: KAGVTQTPRYLIKTRGQQVTLSCSPISGHRSVSWYQQTPGQGLQFLFEYFSETQRNKGNFPGRFSGRQFSNSRSEMNVSTLELGDSALYLCASSLLPNTNSGELFFGEGSRLTVL.

V gene TRBV4-2 combines with J gene TRBJ1-3; 8 bases fit TRBD1. CDR1 is LGHNA, CDR2 YNFKEQ, per germline. The CDR3 has 17 residues. The ends lost 0 bases at V and 4 bases at J; junction bases unmatched: 8. As DNA, the CDR3 is TGTGCCAGCAGCCAAGACGCCGGGACAGGTTACGGAAACACCATATATTTT. This gives the protein CASSQDAGTGYGNTIYF.

V is TRBV3-1 (or the pseudogene TRBV3-2) and J is TRBJ1-2, with 8 bases that match TRBD1. The junction had 8 bases not matched to a gene; V was cut back by 4 bases and J by 1 base. Germline V gives CDR1 LGHDT, CDR2 YNNKEL (reference sequence). The CDR3 sequence is 16 residues long. CDR3 bases: TGTGCCAGCAGCCCCCGGACAGGGCTAATTAACTATGGCTACACCTTC. Protein: CASSPRTGLINYGYTF.

The CDR3 loop is CASSGLGQGQETQYF. The DNA of the CDR3 is TGTGCCAGCTCAGGATTAGGACAGGGCCAAGAGACCCAGTACTTC. The chain uses TRBV18 and TRBJ2-5; TRBD1 agrees at 8 bases. Germline lookup yields CDR1 KGHSH and CDR2 LQKENI. The CDR3 length is 15 residues. V gave up 5 bases and J gave up 1 base; unmatched junction bases: 6.

The CDR3 coding sequence is TGTCCCCGCCGGGGGGGGGCGGGGAATTCACCCCTCCACTTT. It translates to CPRRGGAGNSPLHF. The chain links TRBV28 to TRBJ1-6; perhaps TRBD1 as D (6 bases). Germline assignment: CDR1 MDHEN and CDR2 SYDVKM. The CDR3 contains 14 residues.

This sequence joins TRBV5-1 and TRBJ2-3; 9 bases fit TRBD1. Germline V gene data show CDR1 as SGHRS and CDR2 as YFSETQ. The CDR3 spans 14 residues. J lost 6 bases, V lost 4 bases, and 6 bases had no gene match. This chain's CDR3 is CASSLQGARDTQYF. CDR3 DNA: TGCGCCAGCAGCCTACAGGGGGCGCGTGATACGCAGTATTTT.

The chain combines TRBV6-5 with TRBJ2-5, with D possibly being TRBD1 (6 bases). The germline gives CDR1 MNHEY, CDR2 SVGAGI. V was shortened by 6 bases and J by 5 bases, with 16 bases between the two germline ends. CDR3 length equals 14 residues. The DNA for the CDR3 is TGTGCCAGCAGCCCCGCTTGGGGGCGTGAGACCCAGTACTTC. Translating it yields CASSPAWGRETQYF.

The chain has TRBV18 and TRBJ1-6, with 7 bases aligning to TRBD1. Germline assignment: CDR1 KGHSH and CDR2 LQKENI. There are 15 residues in the CDR3. The V and J ends lost 3 bases and 10 bases, in that order; junction bases with no gene match: 9. CDR3 sequence reads: CASSPSITGDSPLHF. The CDR3 DNA reads TGTGCCAGCTCACCCTCAATAACAGGGGACTCACCCCTCCACTTT.

The rearrangement uses TRBV7-8 and TRBJ1-2; a weak D match, TRBD1 (5 bases). CDR3 length: 16 residues. Germline CDR1 SGHVS, CDR2 FQNEAQ. V was clipped by 4 bases and J by 0 bases, with 15 bases between them. The CDR3 nucleotides are TGTGCCAGCAGCTCTCAGACAGTGGGCTCTAACTATGGCTACACCTTC. Translation gives CASSSQTVGSNYGYTF.